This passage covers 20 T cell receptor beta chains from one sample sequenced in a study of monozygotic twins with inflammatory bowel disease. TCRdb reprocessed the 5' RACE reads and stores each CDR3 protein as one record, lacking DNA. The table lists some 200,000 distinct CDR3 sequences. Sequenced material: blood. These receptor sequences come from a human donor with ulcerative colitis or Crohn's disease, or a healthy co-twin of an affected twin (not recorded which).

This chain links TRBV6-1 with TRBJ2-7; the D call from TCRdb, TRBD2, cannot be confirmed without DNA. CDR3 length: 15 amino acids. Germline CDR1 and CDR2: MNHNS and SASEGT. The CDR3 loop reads CASSLRGGPSYEQYF.

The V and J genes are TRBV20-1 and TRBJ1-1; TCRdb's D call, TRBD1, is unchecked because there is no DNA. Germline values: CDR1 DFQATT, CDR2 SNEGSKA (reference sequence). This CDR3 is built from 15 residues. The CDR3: CSALTFRGAGGKAFF.

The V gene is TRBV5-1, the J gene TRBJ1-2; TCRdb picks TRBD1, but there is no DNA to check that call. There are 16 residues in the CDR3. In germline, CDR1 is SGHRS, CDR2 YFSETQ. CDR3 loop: CASSLAGDRTNYGYTF. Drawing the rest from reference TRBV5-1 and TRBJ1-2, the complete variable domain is KAGVTQTPRYLIKTRGQQVTLSCSPISGHRSVSWYQQTPGQGLQFLFEYFSETQRNKGNFPGRFSGRQFSNSRSEMNVSTLELGDSALYLCASSLAGDRTNYGYTFGSGTRLTVV.

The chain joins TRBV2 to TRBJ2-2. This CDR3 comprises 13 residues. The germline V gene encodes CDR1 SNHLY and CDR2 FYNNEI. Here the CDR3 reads CASSERRTGELFF.

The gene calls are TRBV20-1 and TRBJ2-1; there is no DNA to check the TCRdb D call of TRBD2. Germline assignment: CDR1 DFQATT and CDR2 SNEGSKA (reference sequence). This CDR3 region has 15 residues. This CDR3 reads CSAQPAGGPVNEQFF.

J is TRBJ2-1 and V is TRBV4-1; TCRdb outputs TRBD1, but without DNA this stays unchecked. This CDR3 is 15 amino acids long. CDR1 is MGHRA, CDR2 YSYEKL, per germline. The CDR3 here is CASSQNRGDYNEQFF.

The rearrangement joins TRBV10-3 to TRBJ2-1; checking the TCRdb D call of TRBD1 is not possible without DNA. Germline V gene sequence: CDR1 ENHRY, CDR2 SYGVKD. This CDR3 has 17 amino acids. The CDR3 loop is CAISELARTGQPNEQFF.

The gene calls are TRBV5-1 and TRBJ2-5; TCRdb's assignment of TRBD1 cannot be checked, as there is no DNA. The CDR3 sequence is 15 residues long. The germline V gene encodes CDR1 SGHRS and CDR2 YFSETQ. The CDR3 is CASSFGAGPGETQYF. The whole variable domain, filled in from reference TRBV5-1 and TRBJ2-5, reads KAGVTQTPRYLIKTRGQQVTLSCSPISGHRSVSWYQQTPGQGLQFLFEYFSETQRNKGNFPGRFSGRQFSNSRSEMNVSTLELGDSALYLCASSFGAGPGETQYFGPGTRLLVL.

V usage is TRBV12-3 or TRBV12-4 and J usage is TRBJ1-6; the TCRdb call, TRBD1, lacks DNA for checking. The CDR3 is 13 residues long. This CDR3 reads CASRIAGDSPLHF.

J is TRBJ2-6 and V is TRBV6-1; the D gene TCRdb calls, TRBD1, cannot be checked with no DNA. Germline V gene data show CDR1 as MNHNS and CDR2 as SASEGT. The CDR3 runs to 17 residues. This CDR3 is CASRRTGRIPGANVLTF.

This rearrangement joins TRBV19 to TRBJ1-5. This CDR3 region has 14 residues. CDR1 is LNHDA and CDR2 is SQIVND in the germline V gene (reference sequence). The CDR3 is CASRVRGWEQPQHF. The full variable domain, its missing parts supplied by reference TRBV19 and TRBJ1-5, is DGGITQSPKYLFRKEGQNVTLSCEQNLNHDAMYWYRQDPGQGLRLIYYSQIVNDFQKGDIAEGYSVSREKKESFPLTVTSAQKNPTAFYLCASRVRGWEQPQHFGDGTRLSIL.

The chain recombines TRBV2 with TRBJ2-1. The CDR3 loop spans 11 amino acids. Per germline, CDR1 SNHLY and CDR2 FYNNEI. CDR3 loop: CASSSFWEQFF.

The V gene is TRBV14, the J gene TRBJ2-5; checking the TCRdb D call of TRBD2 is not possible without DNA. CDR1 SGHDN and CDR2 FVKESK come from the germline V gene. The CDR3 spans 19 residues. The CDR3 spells CASSQDPSRLAGKGETQYF.

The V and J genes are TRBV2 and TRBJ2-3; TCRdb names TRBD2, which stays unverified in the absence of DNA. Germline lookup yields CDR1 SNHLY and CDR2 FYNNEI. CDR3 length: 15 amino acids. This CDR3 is CASSVLAGGTDTQYF.

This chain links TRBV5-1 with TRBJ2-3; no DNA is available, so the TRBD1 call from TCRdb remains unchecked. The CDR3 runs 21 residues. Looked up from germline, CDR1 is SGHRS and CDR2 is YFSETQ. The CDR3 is CASSPRGVAGKAGAAWNTQYF.

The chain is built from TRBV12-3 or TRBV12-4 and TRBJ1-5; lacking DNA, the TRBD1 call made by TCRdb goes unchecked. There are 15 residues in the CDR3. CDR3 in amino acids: CASSFHQGRNQPQHF.

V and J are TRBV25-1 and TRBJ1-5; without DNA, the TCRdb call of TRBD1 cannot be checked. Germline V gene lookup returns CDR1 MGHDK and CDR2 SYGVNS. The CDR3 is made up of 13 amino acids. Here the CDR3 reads CASSPGNNQPQHF.

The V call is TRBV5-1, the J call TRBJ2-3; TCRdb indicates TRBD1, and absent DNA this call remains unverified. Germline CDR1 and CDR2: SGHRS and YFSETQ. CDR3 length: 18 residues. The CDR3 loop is CASSRVLTGGDGTDTQYF.

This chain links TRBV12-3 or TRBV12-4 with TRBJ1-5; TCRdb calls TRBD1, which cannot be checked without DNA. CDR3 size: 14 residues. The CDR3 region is CASSPGTINQPQHF.

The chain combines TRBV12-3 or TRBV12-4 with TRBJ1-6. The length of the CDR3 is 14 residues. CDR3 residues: CASSFNREGSPLHF.